The source of this T cell receptor beta chain is a study of fetal regulatory T cell absence and autoimmunity. This was a survey-level run. Sequencing used immunoSEQ multiplex PCR; TCRdb keeps in-frame clones, though not all of them. The sample consists of around 100,000 clones, 72% of them appearing once. The sample holds one count of this clone. This CDR3 has 15 amino acids. V shed 5 bases, J shed 6 bases, and the junction held 4 bases outside the gene matches. Per the germline V gene, CDR1 is MGHRA and CDR2 is YSYEKL. Sequencing was performed on pancreas tissue. The origin of this receptor is a male donor with IPEX syndrome. The chain has TRBV4-1 and TRBJ2-1; TRBD2 matches 13 bases. For the CDR3, the DNA is TGCGCCAGCAGCGTACTAGCGGGGGGGCTCAATGAGCAGTTCTTC. This sequence encodes CASSVLAGGLNEQFF.